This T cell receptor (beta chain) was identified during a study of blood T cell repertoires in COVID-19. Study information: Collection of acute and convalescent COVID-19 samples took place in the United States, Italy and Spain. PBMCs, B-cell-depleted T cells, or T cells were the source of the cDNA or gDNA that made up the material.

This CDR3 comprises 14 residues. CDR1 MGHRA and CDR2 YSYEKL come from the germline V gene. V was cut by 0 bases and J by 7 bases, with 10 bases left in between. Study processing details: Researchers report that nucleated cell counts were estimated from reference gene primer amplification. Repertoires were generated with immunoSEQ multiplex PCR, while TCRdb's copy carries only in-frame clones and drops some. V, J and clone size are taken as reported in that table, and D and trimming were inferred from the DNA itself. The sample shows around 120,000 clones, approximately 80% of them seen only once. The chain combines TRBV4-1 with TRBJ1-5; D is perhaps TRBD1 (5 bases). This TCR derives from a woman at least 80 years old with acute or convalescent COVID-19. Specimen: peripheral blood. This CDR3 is CASSQERTPQPQHF. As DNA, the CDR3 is TGCGCCAGCAGCCAAGAGAGGACACCCCAGCCCCAGCATTTT.